This entry is about one TCR beta chain. Its antigen is unknown. The entry originates in a study of T cells in Graves' hyperthyroidism and ophthalmopathy. Study findings and constraints: Stable hyperthyroidism was told apart from ophthalmopathy by a model built on 13 V-J features.

V shed 3 bases and J 8 bases; nucleotides not matched to a gene: 9. CDR3 length: 15 amino acids. The germline CDR1 and CDR2 sequences are LGHNA and YNFKEQ. RNA transcripts were the template for amplifying TCR beta CDR3 regions. Researchers ran a first-round RT-PCR on the TCR CDR3 using the HTBI primer set. TCRdb analysed the multiplex PCR reads with MiXCR anew, one entry per CDR3 protein. The sample holds about 600,000 distinct CDR3 sequences; around 14% are singletons and the top ten take about 7%. The rearrangement links TRBV4-2 to TRBJ2-1; 8 positions agree with TRBD1. This clonotype originated in a woman in her late teens or twenties with Graves' ophthalmopathy. Sample: blood. For the CDR3, the DNA is TGTGCCAGCAGCCAGTTGGACAGGGTGGGTTATGAGCAGTTCTTC. As protein: CASSQLDRVGYEQFF.